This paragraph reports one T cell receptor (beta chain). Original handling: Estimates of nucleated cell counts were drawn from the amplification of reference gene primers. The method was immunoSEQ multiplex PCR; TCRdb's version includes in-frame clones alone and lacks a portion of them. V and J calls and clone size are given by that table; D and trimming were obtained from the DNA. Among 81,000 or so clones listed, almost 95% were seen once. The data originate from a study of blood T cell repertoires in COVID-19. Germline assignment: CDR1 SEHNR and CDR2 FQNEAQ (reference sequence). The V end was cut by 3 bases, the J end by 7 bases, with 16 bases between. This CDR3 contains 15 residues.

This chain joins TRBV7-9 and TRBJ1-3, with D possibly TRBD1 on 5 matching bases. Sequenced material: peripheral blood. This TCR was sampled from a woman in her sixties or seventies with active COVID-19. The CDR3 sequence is CASSFSGTLGNTIYF. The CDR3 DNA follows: TGTGCCAGCAGCTTCTCCGGGACTTTGGGGAACACCATATATTTT.